This T cell receptor (beta chain) was captured in a study of T cell repertoires in cytomegalovirus infection (dated by TCRdb to the late 2010s). For the study in its entirety: Because public TCR beta signatures pointed to carriage of CMV infection together with the matching HLA type, the HLA type of each donor mattered for the analysis. Points the paper makes about the study in general: Carriers of CMV infection plus the relevant HLA type were discriminated by the cumulative frequency of public TCR beta family members in the study cohort and in an independent 352-donor cohort. The ex vivo response was dominated by HLA-C-restricted CMV-specific TCR beta clonotypes, and the single most frequent clonotype in two of eight donors was supplied by these HLA-C-restricted clonotypes.

The sequencer was an Illumina HiSeq 1500. The public reads were reprocessed in TCRdb via fastp at Q25 and MiXCR, keeping in-frame beta chains. Each entry merges the rows of one CDR3 protein and shows their most common DNA and genes. This sample gives more than 200,000 distinct CDR3 sequences in total; 9.1% of them show up just once. The top ten clonotypes cover more than 12% of the sample. V trim: 3 bases; J trim: 2 bases; unmatched bases: 13. CDR1 is given as DFQATT and CDR2 as SNEGSKA, both from the germline V gene (reference sequence). From the cysteine through the phenylalanine, the CDR3 covers 17 amino acids. CDR3 DNA is the only sequence kept; it has 51 bases, read in frame from the first base. About this clonotype: The antigen this receptor binds is unknown. The sample holds no much larger clone one base away, and base qualities are not on file.

The sequence was obtained from a human donor in good health (CMV status not recorded). Some clones in this sample may be carry-over from other donors' samples. The rearranged segments are TRBV20-1 and TRBJ2-1, with TRBD2 matching 7 junction bases. The specimen sequenced was PBMCs. The sequence in DNA is TGCAGTGCTAGTAAACTCTCAGCGGGGAGGGCCTACAATGAGCAGTTCTTC. Its protein is CSASKLSAGRAYNEQFF.